A selection of T cell receptor beta chains follows, all from one sample in a study of shared clonotypes between healthy human individuals. Generated by immunoSEQ multiplex PCR, the TCRdb table keeps only in-frame clones and is missing some. The data contain about 2.4 million clones, over 85% of them seen just once; the ten biggest clones take up approximately 0.36%. Sequencing input: naive CD4+ T cells from PBMCs. These receptor sequences come from a man younger than 35 in good health. Some clones in this sample may be carry-over from other donors' samples. Both conserved end residues are part of each CDR3. The D gene is left open where the match is weak. Where a row states a size, it is once, few, many or the class of an expanded clone; other rows omit it.

>TRBJ1-2|TRBV28|NA|NA
TGTGCCAGCGGTGAGGATGGCTACACCTTC
CASGEDGYTF
>TRBJ2-1|TRBV7-3|NA|TRBD1
TGTGCCAGCAGCTTGGTCGGGACAGGGGGCAGGATAAATGAGCAGTTCTTC
CASSLVGTGGRINEQFF
>TRBJ1-5|TRBV16|NA|TRBD1
TGTGCCAGCAGCCGGGACAGGTCGTATCAGCCCCAGCATTTT
CASSRDRSYQPQHF
>TRBJ1-1|TRBV6-5|NA|NA
TGTGCCAGCAGTGAACACACGGATGCTGAAGCTTTCTTT
CASSEHTDAEAFF
>TRBJ1-3|TRBV11-2|NA|NA
TGTGCCAGCAGCTTAGCCTCAGACTCTGGAAACACCATATATTTT
CASSLASDSGNTIYF
>TRBJ1-2|TRBV14|NA|NA
TGTGCCAGCAGTCCCGGGGGGCCCTATGGCTACACCTTC
CASSPGGPYGYTF
>TRBJ2-7|TRBV4-1|NA|TRBD2
TGCGCCAGCAGCCAAGCGCCACTAGCGGGAACCTACGAGCAGTACTTC
CASSQAPLAGTYEQYF
>TRBJ2-7|TRBV27|once|TRBD2
TGTGCCAGCAGTTTATTCGGCGGGAGCAGTTACGAGCAGTACTTC
CASSLFGGSSYEQYF
>TRBJ1-6|TRBV2|NA|NA
TGTGCCAGCAGTGAAGACTTTAATTCACCCCTCCACTTT
CASSEDFNSPLHF
>TRBJ2-7|TRBV28|once|NA
TGTGCCAGCAGACGGTCGGGGTCTCTTTCTAATTACGAGCAGTACTTC
CASRRSGSLSNYEQYF
>TRBJ1-2|TRBV5-1|NA|NA
TGCGCCAGCAGCTTGGGCGGGGGACGGGCTGGTGAAGGCTACACCTTC
CASSLGGGRAGEGYTF
>TRBJ1-1|TRBV7-2|NA|TRBD1
TGTGCCAGCAGCTCCAGGGGGTCGAACACTGAAGCTTTCTTT
CASSSRGSNTEAFF